This is a list of T cell receptor beta chains from one sample in a study of blood T cell repertoires in COVID-19. Profiling relied on immunoSEQ multiplex PCR, and the TCRdb table lists in-frame clones only, not all of them. This table has tens of thousands of clones, about 90% appearing once. Sequenced input: peripheral blood. Source of these receptors: a human donor with active COVID-19. The donor label of this sample is uncertain. Each CDR3 is given with its conserved first and last residue. A D gene is named only where the DNA matches it firmly. Size is omitted from some rows. Given values are once, few, many or a class for expanded clones.

V	J	size	D	CDR3	DNA
TRBV5-1	TRBJ2-1	-	TRBD1	CASSPGQGYNEQFF	TGCGCCAGCAGCCCCGGACAGGGGTACAATGAGCAGTTCTTC
TRBV19	TRBJ1-3	-	-	CASSKGLSSGNTIYF	TGTGCCAGTAGTAAGGGACTGTCCTCTGGAAACACCATATATTTT
TRBV4-3	TRBJ1-1	-	-	CASSQDRVRNTEAFF	TGCGCCAGCAGCCAAGATCGGGTTAGGAACACTGAAGCTTTCTTT
TRBV11-3	TRBJ2-2	-	-	CASSPDYTGELFF	TGTGCCAGCAGCCCGGACTACACCGGGGAGCTGTTTTTT
TRBV9	TRBJ1-6	few	-	CASDKGKRSPLHF	TGTGCCAGCGATAAGGGGAAAAGGTCACCCCTCCACTTT
TRBV6-1	TRBJ1-5	-	-	CASSEGDNQPQHF	TGTGCCAGCAGTGAAGGAGACAATCAGCCCCAGCATTTT
TRBV5-4	TRBJ2-3	-	-	CASSYRLAGKPFSTDTQYF	TGTGCCAGCAGCTACAGACTGGCAGGGAAGCCGTTTAGCACAGATACGCAGTATTTT
TRBV11-2	TRBJ2-7	-	-	CASSLGQTYEQYF	TGTGCCAGCAGCTTAGGGCAGACATACGAGCAGTACTTC
TRBV29-1	TRBJ2-7	-	-	CSVIMTGRNYEQYF	TGCAGCGTTATAATGACAGGGAGGAACTACGAGCAGTACTTC
TRBV5-1	TRBJ2-3	-	-	CASSTGTVWEDTQYF	TGCGCCAGCAGCACAGGGACCGTTTGGGAAGATACGCAGTATTTT
TRBV7-6	TRBJ2-3	-	-	CASSPRQTFTDTQYF	TGTGCCAGCAGCCCTCGACAGACCTTCACAGATACGCAGTATTTT
TRBV6-5	TRBJ2-2	-	-	CASSYGGTGELFF	TGTGCCAGCAGTTATGGAGGCACCGGGGAGCTGTTTTTT
TRBV7-8	TRBJ2-7	-	-	CASSPQQGYEQYF	TGTGCCAGCAGCCCCCAGCAGGGTTACGAGCAGTACTTC
TRBV19	TRBJ2-5	-	-	CASSTFVQETQYF	TGTGCCAGTAGTACGTTTGTTCAAGAGACCCAGTACTTC
TRBV11-2	TRBJ2-3	-	-	CASSLGGVGYTQYF	TGTGCCAGCAGCTTAGGAGGAGTAGGATATACGCAGTATTTT
TRBV7-9	TRBJ1-1	-	-	CASSSSDKFYPEAFF	TGTGCCAGCAGCTCGTCGGACAAATTTTACCCTGAAGCTTTCTTT
TRBV5-6	TRBJ2-2	-	-	CASSSEASPATGELFF	TGTGCCAGCAGCTCTGAAGCGTCCCCTGCAACCGGGGAGCTGTTTTTT
TRBV19	TRBJ1-6	-	-	CASLARGYNSPLHF	TGTGCCAGTCTAGCGAGGGGTTATAATTCACCCCTCCACTTT
TRBV5-1	TRBJ2-2	few	-	CASSLVAGPNTGELFF	TGCGCCAGCAGCTTGGTGGCAGGGCCGAACACCGGGGAGCTGTTTTTT
TRBV4-3	TRBJ2-7	-	TRBD2	CASSQDRGGYEQYF	TGCGCCAGCAGCCAAGATCGGGGGGGCTACGAGCAGTACTTC
TRBV5-1	TRBJ2-1	-	-	CASSGGYYNEQFF	TGCGCCAGCAGCGGGGGGTATTACAATGAGCAGTTCTTC
TRBV19	TRBJ2-1	once	-	CASSDNYNEQFF	TGTGCCAGTTCGGACAACTACAATGAGCAGTTCTTC
TRBV7-9	TRBJ1-4	few	TRBD1	CASSLGSQGVGEKLFF	TGTGCCAGCAGCTTGGGCTCTCAGGGGGTCGGGGAAAAACTGTTTTTT
TRBV5-5	TRBJ1-6	-	-	CASSPMGHISSNSPLHF	TGTGCCAGCAGCCCCATGGGACATATTAGCTCTAATTCACCCCTCCACTTT
TRBV6-2/TRBV6-3	TRBJ1-1	-	-	CASSYSIPGRENTEAFF	TGTGCCAGCAGTTACTCGATTCCAGGGAGGGAGAACACTGAAGCTTTCTTT
TRBV12-3/TRBV12-4	TRBJ2-3	-	-	CASSFGGTDTQYF	TGTGCCAGCAGTTTCGGGGGCACAGATACGCAGTATTTT
TRBV4-3	TRBJ2-2	-	TRBD2	CASSQHTSGGAGGELFF	TGCGCCAGCAGCCAACACACTAGCGGGGGGGCCGGCGGGGAGCTGTTTTTT
TRBV7-2	TRBJ2-7	-	TRBD2	CASSLGLAGGNAGQYF	TGTGCCAGCAGCTTAGGGCTAGCGGGGGGTAATGCTGGGCAGTACTTC
TRBV16	TRBJ2-7	-	TRBD1	CASSQSAGGEQYF	TGTGCCAGCAGCCAATCGGCAGGGGGCGAGCAGTACTTC
TRBV7-9	TRBJ1-4	-	TRBD1	CASSRDRGNEKLFF	TGTGCCAGCAGCAGGGACAGGGGTAATGAAAAACTGTTTTTT
TRBV4-2	TRBJ1-3	-	-	CASSQESGIGNTIYF	TGTGCCAGCAGCCAAGAATCCGGGATCGGAAACACCATATATTTT
TRBV27	TRBJ2-3	-	TRBD2	CASRIRGSGGPASTDTQYF	TGTGCCAGCAGGATACGGGGTAGCGGGGGGCCGGCTAGCACAGATACGCAGTATTTT
TRBV6-1	TRBJ1-5	-	TRBD1	CASSGDRGAFNQPQHF	TGTGCCAGCAGTGGTGACAGGGGCGCTTTCAATCAGCCCCAGCATTTT
TRBV4-2	TRBJ2-1	-	TRBD2	CASSHAEASGGAGEQFF	TGTGCCAGCAGCCACGCTGAGGCTAGCGGGGGGGCCGGTGAGCAGTTCTTC
TRBV18	TRBJ2-1	-	-	CASSRSLGQGNEQFF	TGTGCCAGCTCACGCTCTTTGGGCCAGGGCAATGAGCAGTTCTTC
TRBV19	TRBJ2-6	-	TRBD1	CATAPDRGGVGANVLTF	TGTGCCACCGCGCCGGACAGGGGAGGAGTTGGGGCCAACGTCCTGACTTTC
TRBV2	TRBJ2-3	-	-	CASSTGLDTQYF	TGTGCCAGCTCAACAGGGTTAGATACGCAGTATTTT
TRBV19	TRBJ1-4	-	-	CASSPPSGRPNEKLFF	TGTGCCAGTAGCCCTCCGAGCGGCAGACCTAATGAAAAACTGTTTTTT
TRBV10-3	TRBJ2-7	-	TRBD1	CAISDPSRQGPSSYEQYF	TGTGCCATCAGTGACCCCAGTAGACAGGGGCCTTCATCCTACGAGCAGTACTTC
TRBV29-1	TRBJ2-2	-	TRBD1	CSAQTGANTGELFF	TGCAGCGCCCAGACAGGGGCCAACACCGGGGAGCTGTTTTTT
TRBV11-3	TRBJ2-3	-	-	CASSLARNTDTQYF	TGTGCCAGCAGCTTAGCGCGTAACACAGATACGCAGTATTTT
TRBV5-4	TRBJ1-1	-	-	CASSSVTSEAFF	TGTGCCAGCAGCTCCGTAACAAGTGAAGCTTTCTTT
TRBV5-5	TRBJ1-6	-	-	CASGLYNNSPLHF	TGTGCCAGCGGTTTGTACAATAATTCACCCCTCCACTTT
TRBV3-1/TRBV3-2	TRBJ1-1	-	-	CASSQDQAGKAFF	TGTGCCAGCAGCCAAGATCAGGCAGGGAAGGCTTTCTTT
TRBV28	TRBJ2-1	-	-	CASRTTHNEQFF	TGTGCCAGCAGGACTACTCACAATGAGCAGTTCTTC
TRBV28	TRBJ2-7	-	TRBD1	CASHGQGIYEQYF	TGTGCCAGTCACGGACAGGGGATCTACGAGCAGTACTTC
TRBV19	TRBJ1-5	-	-	CASSSGFSNQPQHF	TGTGCCAGTAGCTCGGGATTTAGCAATCAGCCCCAGCATTTT
TRBV14	TRBJ1-3	-	-	CASSLTSGNTIYF	TGTGCCAGCAGCCTAACTTCGGGAAACACCATATATTTT
TRBV5-1	TRBJ2-7	-	TRBD2	CASSLVGGSYEQYF	TGCGCCAGCAGCTTGGTCGGGGGGTCCTACGAGCAGTACTTC
TRBV5-1	TRBJ1-4	-	-	CASSLVSGPKLFF	TGCGCCAGCAGCTTGGTCTCAGGGCCTAAACTGTTTTTT
TRBV2	TRBJ2-1	-	TRBD2	CASSSRGGLRNEQFF	TGTGCCAGCAGTTCGCGGGGGGGCTTGCGTAATGAGCAGTTCTTC
TRBV6-2/TRBV6-3	TRBJ2-3	-	-	CASSYGGDTDTQYF	TGTGCCAGCAGTTACGGGGGCGACACAGATACGCAGTATTTT
TRBV19	TRBJ2-4	few	-	CASSIALAKNIQYF	TGTGCCAGTAGTATCGCGTTAGCCAAAAACATTCAGTACTTC
TRBV5-4	TRBJ2-4	-	TRBD1	CASSLGQGENIQYF	TGTGCCAGCAGCTTGGGACAGGGGGAGAACATTCAGTACTTC
TRBV6-5	TRBJ1-1	-	-	CASSYGGESAEAFF	TGTGCCAGCAGTTACGGGGGGGAGTCGGCTGAAGCTTTCTTT
TRBV3-1/TRBV3-2	TRBJ2-7	few	TRBD2	CASSQGLAGGSPYEQYF	TGTGCCAGCAGCCAAGGCCTAGCGGGGGGAAGCCCCTACGAGCAGTACTTC
TRBV7-9	TRBJ2-7	once	TRBD2	CASSLEGLPGEEQYF	TGTGCCAGCAGCTTAGAGGGACTACCTGGAGAAGAGCAGTACTTC